Each of the 31 T cell receptor beta chains below was sequenced from the same sample in a study of blood T cell repertoires in COVID-19. Clones were read by immunoSEQ multiplex PCR, and TCRdb kept only the in-frame ones, dropping some. The sample includes about 160,000 clones, approximately 81% of them seen just once. The sample comprised peripheral blood. Source of these receptors: a man younger than 35 with active or convalescent COVID-19.

This chain links TRBV3-1 (or the pseudogene TRBV3-2) with TRBJ1-5; possibly TRBD1 for D (6 bases). V was cut by 4 bases and J by 5 bases, with 15 bases left in between. The germline CDR1 and CDR2 sequences are LGHDT and YNNKEL (reference sequence). This CDR3 comprises 15 residues. The DNA of the CDR3 is TGTGCCAGCAGCCGATCCGGGGGGGCTTATCAGCCCCAGCATTTT. It is translated as CASSRSGGAYQPQHF.

V and J are TRBV18 and TRBJ1-2, with 8 bases that match TRBD1. The germline CDR1 and CDR2 sequences are KGHSH and LQKENI. Germline trimming cut 0 bases from V and 0 bases from J; bases unmatched to any gene: 0. This CDR3 is 15 amino acids long. The CDR3 loop reads CASSPPDRANYGYTF. In nucleotides, the CDR3 is TGTGCCAGCTCACCACCGGACAGGGCTAACTATGGCTACACCTTC.

This rearrangement joins TRBV13 to TRBJ2-7; the D gene is possibly TRBD1 (5 bases). There are 15 residues in the CDR3. V dropped 5 bases and J dropped 1 base, with 15 bases sitting between them. In germline, CDR1 is PRHDT, CDR2 FYEKMQ (reference sequence). CDR3 region: CASSQGSWKSYEQYF. The CDR3 coding sequence is TGTGCCAGCAGCCAGGGCTCGTGGAAGTCCTACGAGCAGTACTTC.

The gene calls are TRBV28 and TRBJ1-1; no definite D call. Germline V CDR1 and CDR2: MDHEN, SYDVKM. The CDR3 runs 15 residues. Trimming shortened V by 8 bases and J by 10 bases, and 26 bases separated the two germline ends. In DNA, the CDR3 is TGTGCCAGCGGTAACACAGTTCCCGCCCCACTGGCAGCTTTCTTT. It codes for CASGNTVPAPLAAFF.

Concerning this clone: A junction boundary mismatches the germline segment, possibly from a read error. This sequence joins TRBV7-7 and TRBJ2-3; 12 bases match TRBD1. The germline V gene has CDR1 SSHAT and CDR2 FNYEAQ (reference sequence). The CDR3 is 15 amino acids. CDR3 coding DNA: TGTGCTAGCAGCTTAGGGACAGGGGGCGCAGATACGCAGTATTTT. It specifies CASSLGTGGADTQYF. Looking up the rest from reference TRBV7-7 and TRBJ2-3 gives the full variable domain: GAGVSQSPRYKVTKRGQDVTLRCDPISSHATLYWYQQALGQGPEFLTYFNYEAQPDKSGLPSDRFSAERPEGSISTLTIQRTEQRDSAMYRCASSLGTGGADTQYFGPGTRLTVL.

This clone was counted a single time. The chain is built from TRBV7-2 and TRBJ1-1, with D perhaps TRBD1 (6 bases). Germline V CDR1 and CDR2: SGHTA, FQGNSA. The CDR3 is 15 residues long. Trimming cost V 5 bases and J 1 base, with 14 bases left between them. The DNA of the CDR3 is TGTGCCAGCAGCCCCCGAAGGGGGGGGAACACTGAAGCTTTCTTT. This translates into CASSPRRGGNTEAFF.

V usage is TRBV7-8 and J usage is TRBJ2-2; D is uncertain. CDR1 is SGHVS, CDR2 FQNEAQ, per germline. V was shortened by 4 bases and J by 5 bases, with 5 bases between the two germline ends. The CDR3 extends over 12 amino acids. CDR3 DNA sequence: TGTGCCAGCAGCTCTAATACCGGGGAGCTGTTTTTT. It specifies CASSSNTGELFF.

This clone was seen once. The chain combines TRBV5-1 with TRBJ2-5; a weak D match, TRBD1 (6 bases). V was cut by 5 bases and J by 4 bases, with 12 bases left in between. In germline, CDR1 is SGHRS, CDR2 YFSETQ. There are 13 residues in the CDR3. The CDR3 DNA reads as TGCGCCAGCAGTGCAATAGGGGGAGAGACCCAGTACTTC. Encoded protein: CASSAIGGETQYF.

V is TRBV15 and J is TRBJ1-6; maybe TRBD1 (6 bases). This CDR3 is 15 amino acids long. Germline lookup yields CDR1 LNHNV and CDR2 YYDKDF (reference sequence). Trimming removed 0 bases from V and 6 bases from J, with 9 bases in between. This CDR3 is CATSREAGVNSPLHF. The CDR3 DNA follows: TGTGCCACCAGCAGAGAAGCAGGGGTTAATTCACCCCTCCACTTT. Drawing the rest from reference TRBV15 and TRBJ1-6, the complete variable domain is DAMVIQNPRYQVTQFGKPVTLSCSQTLNHNVMYWYQQKSSQAPKLLFHYYDKDFNNEADTPDNFQSRRPNTSFCFLDIRSPGLGDTAMYLCATSREAGVNSPLHFGNGTRLTVT.

The chain links TRBV7-2 to TRBJ2-5, with TRBD2 as a possible D gene (6 bases). The CDR3 runs 14 residues. The germline gives CDR1 SGHTA, CDR2 FQGNSA. Trimming shortened V by 5 bases and J by 2 bases, and 12 bases separated the two germline ends. The DNA for the CDR3 is TGTGCCAGCAGCCCCCTCGGGACTCAAGAGACCCAGTACTTC. Its translation is CASSPLGTQETQYF.

The chain is built from TRBV3-1 (or the pseudogene TRBV3-2) and TRBJ2-1; 7 bases match TRBD2. Germline CDR1 is LGHDT and CDR2 is YNNKEL (reference sequence). This CDR3 spans 13 amino acids. With V trimmed by 7 bases and J by 1 base, 1 base remained unmatched. As DNA, the CDR3 is TGTGCCAGCACTAGCGGATCCTACAATGAGCAGTTCTTC. Protein product: CASTSGSYNEQFF.

The chain carries TRBV2 and TRBJ1-2; TRBD1 might be the D (6 bases). Trimming took 3 bases from V and 5 from J, leaving 16 bases between them. The CDR3 is 15 residues long. Germline V lookup: CDR1 SNHLY, CDR2 FYNNEI. The CDR3 bases are TGTGCCAGCAGTGATCGGGGGGCGTTCCGATATGGCTACACCTTC. Translating it yields CASSDRGAFRYGYTF.

J is TRBJ2-3 and V is TRBV27; 7 bases are shared with TRBD2. V lost 7 bases to trimming and J lost 0 bases; unmatched junction nucleotides: 13. The CDR3 has 17 amino acids. The germline gives CDR1 MNHEY, CDR2 SMNVEV (reference sequence). The CDR3 DNA is TGTGCCAGCACTAAATGGGGCGGGAGAGGGAGCACAGATACGCAGTATTTT. It translates to CASTKWGGRGSTDTQYF.

DNA of the CDR3: TGTGCCAGCACCCTAAGATACAACACTGAAGCTTTCTTT. As protein: CASTLRYNTEAFF. The genes are TRBV12-3 or TRBV12-4 and TRBJ1-1; D not resolved. This CDR3 has 13 amino acids. V lost 7 bases and J 2 bases, leaving 11 bases between the germline ends.

V usage is TRBV19 and J usage is TRBJ1-1, with 8 bases fitting TRBD1. J lost 5 bases, V lost 3 bases, and 5 bases had no gene match. The CDR3 runs to 14 residues. The germline V gene encodes CDR1 LNHDA and CDR2 SQIVND (reference sequence). CDR3 DNA sequence: TGTGCCAGTAGTATGGACAGGGAAGTAACTGAAGCTTTCTTT. As protein: CASSMDREVTEAFF.

The chain combines TRBV11-2 with TRBJ2-1; a possible D gene is TRBD1 (7 bases). With 3 bases removed from V and 9 bases from J, the gap between germline ends came to 12 bases. This CDR3 comprises 13 residues. CDR1 and CDR2 from the germline V gene are SGHAT and FQNNGV. CDR3 sequence: CASSLDRRGEQFF. CDR3 DNA: TGTGCCAGCAGCTTGGACAGGCGGGGTGAGCAGTTCTTC.

V is TRBV4-3 and J is TRBJ1-3; D gene unclear. The germline V gene has CDR1 LGHNA and CDR2 YSLEER. The CDR3 covers 15 residues. V was clipped by 1 base and J by 2 bases, with 9 bases between them. The CDR3 is CASSQGAGTGNTIYF. DNA for the CDR3: TGCGCCAGCAGCCAAGGAGCGGGGACTGGAAACACCATATATTTT.

The rearrangement uses TRBV11-2 and TRBJ2-1, with 13 bases aligning to TRBD2. Trimming took 5 bases from V and 4 from J; bases not matched to a gene: 2. CDR1 is SGHAT, CDR2 FQNNGV, per germline. The CDR3 loop spans 15 amino acids. The CDR3: CASSKTSGRYNEQFF. The CDR3, as DNA: TGTGCCAGCAGCAAGACTAGCGGGAGGTACAATGAGCAGTTCTTC. The full variable domain, its missing parts supplied by reference TRBV11-2 and TRBJ2-1, is EAGVAQSPRYKIIEKRQSVAFWCNPISGHATLYWYQQILGQGPKLLIQFQNNGVVDDSQLPKDRFSAERLKGVDSTLKIQPAKLEDSAVYLCASSKTSGRYNEQFFGPGTRLTVL.

The chain has TRBV6-5 and TRBJ2-2, with D possibly TRBD1 on 6 matching bases. The V gene lost 5 bases and the J gene lost 8 bases, with 9 bases spanning the gap. CDR1 MNHEY and CDR2 SVGAGI come from the germline V gene. The CDR3 has 12 amino acids. DNA of the CDR3: TGTGCCAGCAGTAGCCAGGGGGGGGAGCTGTTTTTT. This gives the protein CASSSQGGELFF.

This chain joins TRBV7-9 and TRBJ2-5, with TRBD2 matching over 11 bases. CDR3 length equals 16 residues. CDR1 is SEHNR and CDR2 is FQNEAQ in the germline V gene (reference sequence). Trimming at V came to 4 bases and at J to 2 bases, leaving 6 bases not matched to a gene. The CDR3 bases are TGTGCCAGCAGCTCAGGGACTAGCGGCATACAAGAGACCCAGTACTTC. Translated, it gives CASSSGTSGIQETQYF.

The rearrangement uses TRBV21-1 and TRBJ2-3; the table calls TRBD1, which could not be checked here. TRBV21-1 is a pseudogene. The CDR3 spans 16 residues. CDR3 sequence reads: CASSNFIGQGTDTQYF. Here the CDR3 DNA reads TGTGCCAGCAGCAATTTTATAGGACAGGGCACAGATACGCAGTATTTT.

CDR3 loop: CASSLGTSGSYEQYF. Here the CDR3 DNA reads TGTGCCAGCAGCTTAGGGACTAGCGGCTCCTACGAGCAGTACTTC. The chain recombines TRBV7-2 with TRBJ2-7; 10 positions agree with TRBD2. The trim removed 1 base at V and 0 bases at J, leaving 0 bases unmatched. This CDR3 has 15 residues. Germline loops: CDR1 SGHTA, CDR2 FQGNSA.

This clone was recorded once. The gene calls are TRBV5-1 and TRBJ1-2, with 9 positions matching TRBD1. The CDR3 is 15 amino acids. V lost 2 bases and J lost 1; bases outside the gene matches: 3. Germline CDR1 SGHRS, CDR2 YFSETQ. CDR3 sequence: CASSFDRGYNYGYTF. In DNA, the CDR3 is TGCGCCAGCAGCTTTGACAGGGGGTATAACTATGGCTACACCTTC.

The rearrangement uses TRBV10-3 and TRBJ1-1; possible D gene TRBD1, 6 bases. The CDR3 has 15 residues. Trimming cost V 6 bases and J 1 base, with 15 bases left between them. The V gene's germline CDR1 is ENHRY and CDR2 SYGVKD. The CDR3 coding sequence is TGTGCCATCAGATTAAGAGACAGGCCGAACACTGAAGCTTTCTTT. Residues: CAIRLRDRPNTEAFF.

This chain connects TRBV27 to TRBJ2-1; a weak D match, TRBD1 (5 bases). The CDR3 loop spans 14 amino acids. The germline CDR1 and CDR2 sequences are MNHEY and SMNVEV (reference sequence). V shed 0 bases and J shed 5 bases, with 8 bases lying between them. DNA of the CDR3: TGTGCCAGCAGTTTATCTTCGGACAACAATGAGCAGTTCTTC. This encodes CASSLSSDNNEQFF.

The chain couples TRBV7-9 to TRBJ1-2; no firm D call. This CDR3 comprises 14 residues. V dropped 1 base and J dropped 1 base, with 7 bases sitting between them. Germline values: CDR1 SEHNR, CDR2 FQNEAQ (reference sequence). The CDR3: CASSLGTVNYGYTF. CDR3 nucleotide sequence: TGTGCCAGCAGCTTAGGCACAGTTAACTATGGCTACACCTTC.

The gene calls are TRBV15 and TRBJ2-5; TRBD2 might be the D (6 bases). The germline V gene has CDR1 LNHNV and CDR2 YYDKDF (reference sequence). V was clipped by 0 bases and J by 4 bases, with 12 bases between them. This CDR3 has 15 amino acids. In DNA form, the CDR3 reads TGTGCCACCAGCAGAGATTCTTTGGGAGGAGAGACCCAGTACTTC. Protein sequence: CATSRDSLGGETQYF.

The genes are TRBV6-5 and TRBJ1-1; 7 bases are shared with TRBD1. This CDR3 region has 15 residues. V shed 3 bases and J 0 bases; nucleotides not matched to a gene: 4. Germline CDR1 MNHEY, CDR2 SVGAGI. In DNA, the CDR3 is TGTGCCAGCAGTTATTTGGACAGGTTGAACACTGAAGCTTTCTTT. Protein sequence: CASSYLDRLNTEAFF.

The CDR3 here is CASSPGQVSGNTIYF. The CDR3 nucleotides read TGTGCCAGCAGTCCCGGACAGGTCTCTGGAAACACCATATATTTT. This chain connects TRBV28 to TRBJ1-3; 7 nucleotides line up with TRBD1. The germline CDR1 and CDR2 sequences are MDHEN and SYDVKM. V lost 5 bases and J lost 0; bases outside the gene matches: 4. This CDR3 contains 15 residues.

J is TRBJ1-1 and V is TRBV2; unclear D gene. Germline values: CDR1 SNHLY, CDR2 FYNNEI. There are 12 residues in the CDR3. V lost 5 bases, J lost 8 bases, and 12 bases lay in between. CDR3 DNA sequence: TGTGCCAGCAGTCGTGCCCGGGAAGAAGCTTTCTTT. Residues: CASSRAREEAFF.

The J gene is TRBJ1-4, the V gene TRBV6-5; D possibly corresponds to TRBD1 (6 bases). The V end lost 8 bases, the J end lost 3 bases, and 13 bases lay between the germline ends. The CDR3 covers 14 residues. Looked up from germline, CDR1 is MNHEY and CDR2 is SVGAGI. CDR3 in amino acids: CASREGGSNEKLFF. CDR3 nucleotides: TGTGCCAGCCGGGAGGGGGGTTCTAATGAAAAACTGTTTTTT.